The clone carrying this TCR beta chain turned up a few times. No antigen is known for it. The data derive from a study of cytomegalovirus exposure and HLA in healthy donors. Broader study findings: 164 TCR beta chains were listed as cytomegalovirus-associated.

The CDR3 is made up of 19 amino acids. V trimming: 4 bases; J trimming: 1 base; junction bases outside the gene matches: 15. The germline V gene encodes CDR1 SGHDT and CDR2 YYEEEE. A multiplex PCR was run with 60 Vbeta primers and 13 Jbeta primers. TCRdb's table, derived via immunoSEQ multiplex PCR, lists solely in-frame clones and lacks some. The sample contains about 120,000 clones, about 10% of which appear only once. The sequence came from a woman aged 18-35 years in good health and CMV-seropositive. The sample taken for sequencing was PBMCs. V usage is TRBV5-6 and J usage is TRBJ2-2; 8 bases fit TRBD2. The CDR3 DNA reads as TGTGCCAGCAGCCCCCCGGCATGGCTAGCGGGTGAGAACACCGGGGAGCTGTTTTTT. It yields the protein CASSPPAWLAGENTGELFF.